This passage covers 27 T cell receptor beta chains from one sample sequenced in a study of T cell responses to AZD1222 COVID-19 vaccine. TCRdb keeps only in-frame clones here, not all; method: immunoSEQ multiplex PCR. Of around 130,000 clones in the sample, about 93% were seen once. The sequencing used peripheral blood, collected on day 0 of AZD1222 vaccination. Every receptor here comes from an adult in good health.

The chain combines TRBV3-1 (or the pseudogene TRBV3-2) with TRBJ2-7; D might be TRBD1 (5 bases). The CDR3 covers 15 residues. V dropped 4 bases and J dropped 0 bases, with 13 bases sitting between them. Germline CDR1 LGHDT, CDR2 YNNKEL (reference sequence). CDR3 in DNA: TGTGCCAGCAGCCCGGACACCAGTTCCTCCTACGAGCAGTACTTC. Amino acids: CASSPDTSSSYEQYF.

J is TRBJ1-1 and V is TRBV12-5; TRBD1 aligns across 10 bases. The CDR3 contains 17 residues. In germline, CDR1 is LGHNT, CDR2 FRNRAP. With 3 bases clipped from V and 4 bases from J, the junction kept 11 bases outside the gene matches. The DNA of the CDR3 is TGTGCTAGTGGTTTCATTCCGACAGGGGGCGCCTCCACTGAAGCTTTCTTT. As protein: CASGFIPTGGASTEAFF.

This sequence joins TRBV12-5 and TRBJ1-2; 11 nucleotides align to TRBD1. V gave up 1 base and J gave up 6 bases; unmatched junction bases: 7. CDR1 is LGHNT and CDR2 is FRNRAP in the germline V gene. The CDR3 runs 16 residues. CDR3 sequence reads: CASGLGLGQGGHGYTF. For the CDR3, the DNA is TGTGCTAGTGGTTTGGGACTGGGACAGGGGGGACATGGCTACACCTTC.

The chain employs TRBV4-1 and TRBJ1-6; possible D gene TRBD1, 5 bases. V lost 2 bases and J lost 14, with 16 bases in between. The CDR3 consists of 14 residues. Germline V gene sequence: CDR1 MGHRA, CDR2 YSYEKL. The CDR3 spells CASSQNLGGRTLHF. CDR3 in DNA: TGCGCCAGCAGCCAAAACCTGGGGGGTCGTACCCTCCACTTT.

This sequence joins TRBV5-5 and TRBJ2-7; possibly TRBD2 for D (6 bases). The V gene's germline CDR1 is SGHKS and CDR2 YYEKEE (reference sequence). The CDR3 loop spans 16 amino acids. Trimming removed 4 bases from V and 3 bases from J, with 20 bases in between. CDR3 nucleotides: TGTGCCAGCAGCCCCGGCGGGGTGGGGGGAAACTACGAGCAGTACTTC. The encoded protein is CASSPGGVGGNYEQYF.

The chain uses TRBV27 and TRBJ2-7; D not certain. CDR3 size: 13 residues. Germline CDR1 and CDR2: MNHEY and SMNVEV (reference sequence). Deletions cut 2 bases from V and 3 bases from J, with 8 bases between. Here the CDR3 DNA reads TGTGCCAGCAGTTTAGGTTTCCTCTACGAGCAGTACTTC. As protein: CASSLGFLYEQYF.

V and J are TRBV6-6 and TRBJ2-2; D call uncertain. The CDR3 is made up of 12 amino acids. Germline V gives CDR1 MNHNY, CDR2 SVGAGI (reference sequence). V was shortened by 6 bases and J by 8 bases, with 10 bases between the two germline ends. CDR3 coding DNA: TGTGCCAGCAGGTTCCCGGAAGGGGAGCTGTTTTTT. Its translation: CASRFPEGELFF.

The chain couples TRBV11-3 to TRBJ2-3, with unresolved D. The V and J ends lost 2 bases and 6 bases respectively, with 9 bases between them. In germline, CDR1 is SGHNT, CDR2 YENEEA. CDR3 length: 13 residues. The CDR3, as DNA: TGTGCCAGCAGCTTATCCCCGGTCGATACGCAGTATTTT. Protein: CASSLSPVDTQYF.

This clone was counted only a few times. The chain carries TRBV7-2 and TRBJ2-7; 7 bases agree with TRBD2. With V trimmed by 4 bases and J by 9 bases, 15 bases remained unmatched. CDR1 and CDR2 from the germline V gene are SGHTA and FQGNSA. CDR3 length equals 15 residues. CDR3 residues: CASSSRGGTLRGQYF. The DNA for the CDR3 is TGTGCCAGCAGCTCCCGCGGGGGAACCCTACGAGGGCAGTACTTC.

The chain employs TRBV12-3 or TRBV12-4 and TRBJ2-5; D may be TRBD1 (5 bases). The CDR3 sequence is 13 residues long. V lost 5 bases, J lost 7 bases, and 14 bases lay in between. The DNA of the CDR3 is TGTGCCAGCAGTCCTGACAGTTTCGGGACCCAGTACTTC. Translating gives CASSPDSFGTQYF.

This chain joins TRBV6-5 and TRBJ2-7; the D gene is possibly TRBD1 (5 bases). The CDR3 runs to 13 residues. In germline, CDR1 is MNHEY, CDR2 SVGAGI. The V end lost 4 bases, the J end lost 3 bases, and 10 bases lay between the germline ends. CDR3 loop: CASSSERGYEQYF. DNA for the CDR3: TGTGCCAGCAGTTCAGAAAGGGGCTACGAGCAGTACTTC.

This clone has only a few counts. The chain uses TRBV3-1 (or the pseudogene TRBV3-2) and TRBJ1-5; D remains ambiguous. CDR1 LGHDT and CDR2 YNNKEL come from the germline V gene (reference sequence). Trimming stripped 4 bases from V and 1 base from J, with 11 bases between. The CDR3 totals 15 residues. CDR3 sequence (DNA): TGTGCCAGCAGCCGTACGGGGAAGAGCAATCAGCCCCAGCATTTT. This sequence encodes CASSRTGKSNQPQHF.

The chain recombines TRBV6-5 with TRBJ2-5; TRBD2 aligns across 7 bases. V shed 0 bases, J shed 2 bases, and the junction held 6 bases outside the gene matches. Germline V gene sequence: CDR1 MNHEY, CDR2 SVGAGI. The CDR3 is 16 amino acids. DNA for the CDR3: TGTGCCAGCAGTTACTCTCGGGTCGGGGGGCAAGAGACCCAGTACTTC. Translation: CASSYSRVGGQETQYF.

A few counts support this clone. The chain combines TRBV7-8 with TRBJ1-4; the match to TRBD1 covers 8 bases. Germline V gives CDR1 SGHVS, CDR2 FQNEAQ. Trimming took 5 bases from V and 8 from J; bases not matched to a gene: 4. This CDR3 spans 13 amino acids. Written as DNA, the CDR3 is TGTGCCAGCAGCCCGACAGGGGCCGAAAAACTGTTTTTT. Its translation is CASSPTGAEKLFF.

CDR3: CASGLITLAGGTDTQYF. CDR3 nucleotides: TGTGCTAGTGGCCTTATTACCCTAGCGGGGGGCACAGATACGCAGTATTTT. The genes are TRBV12-5 and TRBJ2-3; 10 positions match TRBD2. Germline CDR1 reads LGHNT; CDR2 reads FRNRAP. Losses at the gene ends were 6 bases for V and 1 base for J; bases not matched to a gene: 10. This CDR3 contains 17 residues. Complete variable domain (other parts from reference TRBV12-5 and TRBJ2-3): DARVTQTPRHKVTEMGQEVTMRCQPILGHNTVFWYRQTMMQGLELLAYFRNRAPLDDSGMPKDRFSAEMPDATLATLKIQPSEPRDSAVYFCASGLITLAGGTDTQYFGPGTRLTVL.

V and J are TRBV2 and TRBJ1-2; D is uncertain. The germline V and J ends were trimmed by 1 base and 7 bases, with 4 bases remaining between them. This CDR3 comprises 11 residues. From germline, CDR1 is SNHLY and CDR2 FYNNEI. CDR3 region: CASSEVLGYTF. The CDR3 nucleotides read TGTGCCAGCAGTGAAGTTCTTGGCTACACCTTC.

The chain combines TRBV10-3 with TRBJ2-3; D tentatively fits TRBD1 or TRBD2 (5 bases each). V lost 9 bases and J lost 2, with 9 bases in between. Per germline, CDR1 ENHRY and CDR2 SYGVKD. CDR3 length: 12 amino acids. The chain's CDR3 is CAMGEHTDTQYF. As DNA, the CDR3 is TGTGCCATGGGGGAACACACAGATACGCAGTATTTT.

V gene TRBV6-5 combines with J gene TRBJ2-7; tentatively, D is TRBD1 (6 bases). Germline V gene data show CDR1 as MNHEY and CDR2 as SVGAGI. Trimming removed 6 bases at V and 4 bases at J, with 10 bases between. The CDR3 has 12 amino acids. CDR3 in DNA: TGTGCCAGCAGCTCGACAGGTTACGAGCAGTACTTC. Translated, it gives CASSSTGYEQYF.

CDR3 sequence (DNA): TGTGCCAGCAGTTCACTCCGGGACAATTATGGCTACACCTTC. Its translation: CASSSLRDNYGYTF. V is TRBV27 and J is TRBJ1-2; a possible D gene is TRBD1 (6 bases). CDR1 is MNHEY and CDR2 is SMNVEV in the germline V gene (reference sequence). The V end was cut by 4 bases, the J end by 5 bases, with 14 bases between. CDR3 length: 14 amino acids.

V gene TRBV28 combines with J gene TRBJ2-2, with D tentatively TRBD1 or TRBD2 (5 bases each). V shed 6 bases and J shed 4 bases, with 18 bases lying between them. This CDR3 has 16 amino acids. Germline V lookup: CDR1 MDHEN, CDR2 SYDVKM. Here the CDR3 reads CASRLPTGTSTGELFF. The DNA of the CDR3 is TGTGCCAGCAGACTCCCTACCGGGACGAGCACCGGGGAGCTGTTTTTT.

About this clone itself: At one of its ends the junction is not consistent with the germline gene, which may arise from a read error. The V call is TRBV5-5, the J call TRBJ2-3; D is ambiguous. The germline gives CDR1 SGHKS, CDR2 YYEKEE (reference sequence). The CDR3 runs 16 residues. The CDR3 is CASGLNHRPGTDTQYF. The CDR3 coding sequence is TGTGCCAGCGGCTTAAACCATCGACCCGGGACAGATACGCAGTATTTT.

The chain recombines TRBV5-1 with TRBJ1-2, with TRBD1 as a possible D gene (5 bases). This CDR3 region has 15 residues. The ends were cut back, 1 base at V and 6 bases at J, with 16 bases in the middle. In germline, CDR1 is SGHRS, CDR2 YFSETQ. This CDR3 is CASSLLFGGRDGYTF. CDR3 DNA sequence: TGCGCCAGCAGCTTGTTATTCGGGGGAAGAGATGGCTACACCTTC.

The genes are TRBV4-1 and TRBJ2-7; no reliable D call. This CDR3 is 17 amino acids long. V was shortened by 0 bases and J by 2 bases, with 17 bases between the two germline ends. In germline, CDR1 is MGHRA, CDR2 YSYEKL. CDR3 bases: TGCGCCAGCAGCCAAGATCGGGCAGGACCTGCTACCTACGAGCAGTACTTC. Translated: CASSQDRAGPATYEQYF.

This chain joins TRBV2 and TRBJ1-4, with a possible D match to TRBD1 (6 bases). CDR3 size: 13 residues. Germline V lookup: CDR1 SNHLY, CDR2 FYNNEI. V lost 1 base and J 11 bases, leaving 11 bases between the germline ends. CDR3 bases: TGTGCCAGCAGTGAAGGGAGAGGGGGGAAACTGTTTTTT. Translating gives CASSEGRGGKLFF.

The V gene is TRBV7-8, the J gene TRBJ2-2; no firm D call. Trimming stripped 7 bases from V and 3 bases from J, with 6 bases between. There are 12 residues in the CDR3. Germline V gene lookup returns CDR1 SGHVS and CDR2 FQNEAQ. Written as DNA, the CDR3 is TGTGCCAGCAACCTAGACACCGGGGAGCTGTTTTTT. Translated, it gives CASNLDTGELFF.

The genes are TRBV12-3 or TRBV12-4 and TRBJ2-7; D uncertain. The CDR3 sequence is 13 residues long. V lost 4 bases and J lost 3, with 10 bases in between. DNA of the CDR3: TGTGCCAGCAGTTCCTACTCCATCTACGAGCAGTACTTC. Its translation is CASSSYSIYEQYF.

The chain employs TRBV18 and TRBJ2-1; D is perhaps TRBD1 (5 bases). Trimming removed 0 bases at V and 10 bases at J, with 19 bases between. Germline CDR1 is KGHSH and CDR2 is LQKENI. The CDR3 runs 16 residues. The CDR3 reads CASSPPGQPLGWEQFF. The DNA of the CDR3 is TGTGCCAGCTCACCACCGGGGCAGCCTCTGGGCTGGGAGCAGTTCTTC. The full variable domain, completed using reference TRBV18 and TRBJ2-1, is NAGVMQNPRHLVRRRGQEARLRCSPMKGHSHVYWYRQLPEEGLKFMVYLQKENIIDESGMPKERFSAEFPKEGPSILRIQQVVRGDSAAYFCASSPPGQPLGWEQFFGPGTRLTVL.